This TCR beta chain is from a study of T cell responses to AZD1222 COVID-19 vaccine. Findings of the study overall: Two doses of AZD1222 preceded a rise in Spike-specific TCR breadth and depth. Clonal diversity was possibly underestimated, and the donors were mostly white British, with more females. Targets within unmutated variant regions were reportedly found for nearly half of spike-specific TCRs. Across the whole spike, CD4 TCRs peaked at regions 160-218 and 743-854.

With respect to this clone: Its antigen remains unknown.

Clones were sequenced by immunoSEQ multiplex PCR, and TCRdb holds only the in-frame ones, with some missing. The sample shows about 120,000 clones, about nine tenths of them seen only once. This CDR3 comprises 16 residues. J was trimmed by 0 bases and V by 1 base; bases with no gene match: 4. In germline, CDR1 is SGHAT, CDR2 FQNNGV. The source was peripheral blood, collected 28 days after the second AZD1222 dose. The source of this sequence is an adult who received the AZD1222 COVID-19 vaccine. The J gene is TRBJ2-3, the V gene TRBV11-2, with 7 bases lining up with TRBD2. CDR3 nucleotides: TGTGCCAGCAGCTTAGGGACTAGAGGGAGCACAGATACGCAGTATTTT. Translation: CASSLGTRGSTDTQYF.